One and the same sample provided the 9 T cell receptor beta chains below, sequenced in a study of blood T cell repertoires in COVID-19. TCRdb keeps only in-frame clones here, not all; method: immunoSEQ multiplex PCR. The sample consists of tens of thousands of clones, roughly 80% of them appearing once. What was sequenced was peripheral blood. All receptors derive from a woman at least 80 years old with acute or convalescent COVID-19.

The chain has TRBV2 and TRBJ2-3, with TRBD2 matching over 10 bases. The CDR3 length is 14 residues. The germline V gene encodes CDR1 SNHLY and CDR2 FYNNEI. The junction had 5 bases not matched to a gene; V was cut back by 8 bases and J by 3 bases. The chain's CDR3 is CASQRGGMTDTQYF. The CDR3 DNA is TGTGCCAGCCAGCGGGGGGGTATGACAGATACGCAGTATTTT.

J is TRBJ2-3 and V is TRBV24-1; 8 nucleotides line up with TRBD2. The CDR3 extends over 15 amino acids. Germline V gene lookup returns CDR1 KGHDR and CDR2 SFDVKD. V gave up 4 bases and J gave up 4 bases; unmatched junction bases: 6. The DNA of the CDR3 is TGTGCCACCAGTGAGGCGGGGGGAGGGGCAGATACGCAGTATTTT. Its translation is CATSEAGGGADTQYF.

This rearrangement joins TRBV27 to TRBJ2-1, with D unresolved. The germline V and J ends were trimmed by 2 bases and 3 bases, with 8 bases remaining between them. The CDR3 runs 14 residues. CDR1 is MNHEY and CDR2 is SMNVEV in the germline V gene (reference sequence). In DNA form, the CDR3 reads TGTGCCAGCAGTTTAGGGCCTTTCTACAATGAGCAGTTCTTC. The encoded protein is CASSLGPFYNEQFF.

This chain uses TRBV6-5 with TRBJ1-1; no clear D gene. Germline values: CDR1 MNHEY, CDR2 SVGAGI. This CDR3 region has 14 residues. The CDR3 nucleotides are TGTGCTACCAGAATCGCCCCCCCGAACACTGAAGCTTTCTTT. This codes for CATRIAPPNTEAFF.

The table lists this clone with a few counts. This chain uses TRBV9 with TRBJ2-1; maybe TRBD1 (5 bases). Per germline, CDR1 SGDLS and CDR2 YYNGEE. V lost 0 bases and J 11 bases, leaving 15 bases between the germline ends. The CDR3 runs to 14 residues. The CDR3 spells CASSVERTPGQQFF. CDR3 bases: TGTGCCAGCAGCGTAGAAAGGACACCCGGGCAGCAGTTCTTC.

V and J are TRBV6-4 and TRBJ2-1; 7 bases are shared with TRBD1. Germline V gene lookup returns CDR1 MRHNA and CDR2 SNTAGT. The CDR3 contains 15 residues. V was clipped by 3 bases and J by 6 bases; unmatched bases: 8. The CDR3 nucleotides are TGTGCCAGCAGTGAAGAACAGGGGACATCCAATGAGCAGTTCTTC. As protein: CASSEEQGTSNEQFF.

The count of this clone is one. The rearrangement uses TRBV15 and TRBJ1-1; possible D gene TRBD1, 6 bases. The germline V gene has CDR1 LNHNV and CDR2 YYDKDF (reference sequence). Trimming cost V 3 bases and J 4 bases, with 18 bases left between them. The CDR3 is 16 residues long. The CDR3 sequence is CATSSPVGAGVTEAFF. The DNA for the CDR3 is TGTGCCACCAGCAGCCCCGTGGGGGCGGGGGTCACTGAAGCTTTCTTT. The variable domain in full, with the rest retrieved from reference TRBV15 and TRBJ1-1, is DAMVIQNPRYQVTQFGKPVTLSCSQTLNHNVMYWYQQKSSQAPKLLFHYYDKDFNNEADTPDNFQSRRPNTSFCFLDIRSPGLGDTAMYLCATSSPVGAGVTEAFFGQGTRLTVV.

This chain connects TRBV11-1 to TRBJ1-4; no clear D. The CDR3 is 12 residues long. The germline V gene has CDR1 SGHAT and CDR2 FQDESV (reference sequence). V lost 6 bases and J lost 7, with 9 bases in between. The CDR3 sequence is CASRRGSEKLFF. DNA of the CDR3: TGTGCCAGCAGACGGGGAAGTGAAAAACTGTTTTTT.

V is TRBV5-1 and J is TRBJ2-7; a weak D match, TRBD1 (5 bases). This CDR3 has 13 residues. Trimming shortened V by 2 bases and J by 2 bases, and 8 bases separated the two germline ends. Germline V gene lookup returns CDR1 SGHRS and CDR2 YFSETQ. The CDR3 DNA reads as TGCGCCAGCAGCTTTACAGGAACCTACGAGCAGTACTTC. Its protein is CASSFTGTYEQYF.